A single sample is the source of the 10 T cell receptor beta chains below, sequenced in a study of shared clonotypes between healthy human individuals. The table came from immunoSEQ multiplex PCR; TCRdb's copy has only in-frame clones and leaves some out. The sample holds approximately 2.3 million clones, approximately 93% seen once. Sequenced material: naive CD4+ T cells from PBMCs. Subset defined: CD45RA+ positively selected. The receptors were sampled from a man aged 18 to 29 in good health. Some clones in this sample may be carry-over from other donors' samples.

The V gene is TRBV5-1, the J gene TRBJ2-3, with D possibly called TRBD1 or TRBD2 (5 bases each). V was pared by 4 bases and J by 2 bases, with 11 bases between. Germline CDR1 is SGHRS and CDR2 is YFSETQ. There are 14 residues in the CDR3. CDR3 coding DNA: TGCGCCAGCAGCCCGTGGGACCCCACAGATACGCAGTATTTT. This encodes CASSPWDPTDTQYF.

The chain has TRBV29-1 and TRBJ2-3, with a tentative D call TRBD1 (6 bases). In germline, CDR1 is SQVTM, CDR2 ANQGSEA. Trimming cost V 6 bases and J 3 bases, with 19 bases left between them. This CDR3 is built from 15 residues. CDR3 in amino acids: CSVSGGRRGTDTQYF. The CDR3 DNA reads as TGCAGCGTAAGTGGGGGCAGACGAGGGACAGATACGCAGTATTTT.

CDR3 protein: CASREARNTEAFF. The DNA of the CDR3 is TGTGCCAGCAGGGAGGCCAGGAACACTGAAGCTTTCTTT. The chain is built from TRBV6-4 and TRBJ1-1; the D is unclear. The CDR3 length is 13 residues. The germline CDR1 and CDR2 sequences are MRHNA and SNTAGT. Deletions cut 6 bases from V and 1 base from J, with 9 bases between.

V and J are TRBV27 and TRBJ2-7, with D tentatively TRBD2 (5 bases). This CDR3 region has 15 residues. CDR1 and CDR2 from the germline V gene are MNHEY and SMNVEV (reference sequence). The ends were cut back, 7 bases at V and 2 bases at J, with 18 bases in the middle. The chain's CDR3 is CASTRIRDLPYEQYF. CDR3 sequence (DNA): TGTGCCAGCACCAGAATCCGGGATCTCCCCTACGAGCAGTACTTC.

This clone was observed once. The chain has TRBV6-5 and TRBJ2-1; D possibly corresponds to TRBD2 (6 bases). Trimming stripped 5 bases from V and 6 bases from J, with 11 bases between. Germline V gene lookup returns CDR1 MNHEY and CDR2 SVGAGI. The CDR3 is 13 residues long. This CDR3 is CASSRQRANEQFF. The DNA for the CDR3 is TGTGCCAGCAGTCGCCAGCGGGCCAATGAGCAGTTCTTC.

DNA of the CDR3: TGTGCCAGCAGCCCAGGACAGTACTCTGGAAACACCATATATTTT. As protein: CASSPGQYSGNTIYF. The V gene is TRBV5-4, the J gene TRBJ1-3; D might be TRBD1 (6 bases). V shed 4 bases and J shed 0 bases, with 11 bases lying between them. Per the germline V gene, CDR1 is SGHNT and CDR2 is YYREEE (reference sequence). The CDR3 is 15 amino acids.

CDR3 amino acids: CASSARPGNEQYF. The CDR3 DNA is TGTGCCAGCAGCGCACGTCCGGGTAACGAGCAGTACTTC. V and J are TRBV9 and TRBJ2-7; D is unresolved. Trimming took 3 bases from V and 5 from J, leaving 12 bases between them. Germline V gene lookup returns CDR1 SGDLS and CDR2 YYNGEE. This CDR3 has 13 residues.

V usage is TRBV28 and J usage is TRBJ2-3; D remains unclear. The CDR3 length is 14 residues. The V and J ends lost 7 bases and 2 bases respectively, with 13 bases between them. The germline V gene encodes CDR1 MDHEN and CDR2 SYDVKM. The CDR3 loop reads CASTADGTTDTQYF. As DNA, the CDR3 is TGTGCCAGCACCGCGGACGGAACCACAGATACGCAGTATTTT. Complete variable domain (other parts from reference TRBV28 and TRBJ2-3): DVKVTQSSRYLVKRTGEKVFLECVQDMDHENMFWYRQDPGLGLRLIYFSYDVKMKEKGDIPEGYSVSREKKERFSLILESASTNQTSMYLCASTADGTTDTQYFGPGTRLTVL.

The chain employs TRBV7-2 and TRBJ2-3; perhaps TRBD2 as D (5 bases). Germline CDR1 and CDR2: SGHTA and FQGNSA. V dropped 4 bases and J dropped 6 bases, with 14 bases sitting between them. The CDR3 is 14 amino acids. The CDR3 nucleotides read TGTGCCAGCAGCTGGCCCGGGCGGGTCGATACGCAGTATTTT. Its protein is CASSWPGRVDTQYF.

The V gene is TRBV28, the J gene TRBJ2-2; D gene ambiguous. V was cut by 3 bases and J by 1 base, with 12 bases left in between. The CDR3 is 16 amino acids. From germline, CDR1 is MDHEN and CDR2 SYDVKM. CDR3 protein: CASSFARWGNTGELFF. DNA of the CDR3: TGTGCCAGCAGTTTTGCGCGGTGGGGGAACACCGGGGAGCTGTTTTTT.